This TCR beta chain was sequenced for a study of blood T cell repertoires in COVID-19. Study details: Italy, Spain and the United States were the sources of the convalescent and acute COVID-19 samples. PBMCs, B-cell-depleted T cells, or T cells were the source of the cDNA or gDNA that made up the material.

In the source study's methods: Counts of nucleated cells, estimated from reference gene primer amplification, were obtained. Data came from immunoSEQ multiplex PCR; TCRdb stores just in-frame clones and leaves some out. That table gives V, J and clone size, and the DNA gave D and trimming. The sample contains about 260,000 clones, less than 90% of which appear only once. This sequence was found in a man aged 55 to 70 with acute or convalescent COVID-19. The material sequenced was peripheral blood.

The chain's CDR3 is CASILDSNTNYGYTF. Here the CDR3 DNA reads TGTGCCAGCATTCTAGACAGCAACACTAACTATGGCTACACCTTC. J is TRBJ1-2 and V is TRBV6-5; TRBD1 might be the D (5 bases). In germline, CDR1 is MNHEY, CDR2 SVGAGI. V was cut by 7 bases and J by 0 bases, with 15 bases left in between. This CDR3 is built from 15 residues.